The 29 T cell receptor beta chains in this list originate from one sample, sequenced in a study of T cell responses to AZD1222 COVID-19 vaccine. Sequenced by immunoSEQ multiplex PCR; TCRdb stores in-frame clones only, minus some. This table has 90,000 to 150,000 clones, around 84% appearing once. Specimen: peripheral blood, collected on day 0 of AZD1222 vaccination. These receptors all stem from an adult in good health.

The chain has TRBV19 and TRBJ2-7; no definite D call. The CDR3 consists of 14 residues. Trimming removed 1 base at V and 0 bases at J, with 7 bases between. CDR1 and CDR2 from the germline V gene are LNHDA and SQIVND (reference sequence). CDR3 sequence reads: CASSIAGHSYEQYF. CDR3 nucleotides: TGTGCCAGTAGTATAGCTGGCCACTCCTACGAGCAGTACTTC.

The genes are TRBV6-1 and TRBJ2-3, with a tentative D call TRBD2 (5 bases). This CDR3 has 16 residues. Trimming left V 1 base short and J 0 bases short, with 11 bases between. Germline V CDR1 and CDR2: MNHNS, SASEGT. The CDR3 sequence is CASSEGSGISTDTQYF. DNA for the CDR3: TGTGCCAGCAGTGAAGGGAGCGGCATTAGCACAGATACGCAGTATTTT.

V and J are TRBV2 and TRBJ1-1; D call uncertain. Germline values: CDR1 SNHLY, CDR2 FYNNEI. The V end lost 7 bases, the J end lost 6 bases, and 12 bases lay between the germline ends. This CDR3 has 12 amino acids. This CDR3 reads CASTPETPEAFF. The DNA for the CDR3 is TGTGCCAGCACTCCGGAGACTCCTGAAGCTTTCTTT.

The chain couples TRBV7-6 to TRBJ2-1; no definite D call. The CDR3 covers 15 residues. Germline-derived CDR1 and CDR2 are SGHVS and FNYEAQ. V lost 4 bases, J lost 8 bases, and 18 bases lay in between. The CDR3 protein is CASSSAFGARDEQFF. CDR3 coding DNA: TGTGCCAGCAGCTCAGCCTTTGGAGCACGCGATGAGCAGTTCTTC.

This clone was seen only a few times. This chain joins TRBV9 and TRBJ2-1; the D gene is possibly TRBD2 (7 bases). In germline, CDR1 is SGDLS, CDR2 YYNGEE. The CDR3 is 17 amino acids. V lost 4 bases, J lost 0 bases, and 17 bases lay in between. This CDR3 is CASSPRKGGSSYNEQFF. CDR3 nucleotides: TGTGCCAGCAGCCCTAGGAAGGGGGGGAGCTCCTACAATGAGCAGTTCTTC.

The J gene is TRBJ2-7, the V gene TRBV10-1; possibly TRBD2 for D (6 bases). V lost 2 bases and J 7 bases, leaving 12 bases between the germline ends. The CDR3 has 13 residues. Germline-derived CDR1 and CDR2 are WNHNN and SYGVQD (reference sequence). The chain's CDR3 is CASSEPEAGEQYF. CDR3 sequence (DNA): TGCGCCAGCAGTGAGCCCGAGGCGGGGGAGCAGTACTTC.

The chain recombines TRBV18 with TRBJ1-6, with 9 bases aligning to TRBD1. V lost 3 bases and J lost 2; bases outside the gene matches: 8. Per the germline V gene, CDR1 is KGHSH and CDR2 is LQKENI. The CDR3 spans 18 residues. The CDR3, as DNA: TGTGCCAGCTCACCCTCGGGACAGGGAGGGACCTATAATTCACCCCTCCACTTT. Translation: CASSPSGQGGTYNSPLHF.

Comments on this clone: This CDR3 is also generated by other DNA sequences in the sample. The chain has TRBV18 and TRBJ1-3; D unresolved. The length of the CDR3 is 15 residues. V lost 3 bases and J lost 0, with 9 bases in between. Germline lookup yields CDR1 KGHSH and CDR2 LQKENI. The CDR3 sequence is CASSPGQSSGNTIYF. In nucleotides, the CDR3 is TGTGCCAGCTCACCTGGCCAGAGCTCTGGAAACACCATATATTTT.

J is TRBJ1-5 and V is TRBV19; the D gene is possibly TRBD1 (6 bases). Germline V CDR1 and CDR2: LNHDA, SQIVND (reference sequence). The CDR3 loop spans 15 amino acids. V shed 5 bases and J shed 3 bases, with 14 bases lying between them. The CDR3 sequence: CASSRRQEPNQPQHF. For the CDR3, the DNA is TGTGCCAGTAGTCGCCGACAGGAGCCCAATCAGCCCCAGCATTTT.

The rearrangement joins TRBV25-1 to TRBJ2-4, with unresolved D. The CDR3 sequence is 11 residues long. The ends were cut back, 6 bases at V and 5 bases at J, with 5 bases in the middle. Germline V gene lookup returns CDR1 MGHDK and CDR2 SYGVNS. The CDR3 sequence: CASSAENIQYF. The CDR3 coding sequence is TGTGCCAGCAGCGCCGAAAACATTCAGTACTTC.

The V and J genes are TRBV5-6 and TRBJ2-5; the D gene is possibly TRBD1 (6 bases). The length of the CDR3 is 15 residues. Trimming left V 4 bases short and J 4 bases short, with 17 bases between. Germline-derived CDR1 and CDR2 are SGHDT and YYEEEE. CDR3 protein: CASSQGHPLGETQYF. CDR3 in DNA: TGTGCCAGCAGCCAGGGACACCCTCTGGGAGAGACCCAGTACTTC.

This rearrangement joins TRBV28 to TRBJ1-6, with D possibly being TRBD1 (6 bases). This CDR3 is built from 17 residues. CDR1 is MDHEN and CDR2 is SYDVKM in the germline V gene. V shed 5 bases and J shed 2 bases, with 16 bases lying between them. CDR3 in amino acids: CASSTHTGTPYNSPLHF. CDR3 coding DNA: TGTGCCAGCAGTACACACACCGGGACACCCTATAATTCACCCCTCCACTTT.

The chain combines TRBV21-1 with TRBJ2-3; TRBD2, the table's D call, lacks a check against the DNA. TRBV21-1 is described as a pseudogene. The CDR3 covers 14 residues. CDR3 nucleotides: TGTGCCATCAGGGGAGGGGGAAACACAGATACGCAGTATTTT. As protein: CAIRGGGNTDTQYF.

The J gene is TRBJ1-6, the V gene TRBV7-9; weak D call: TRBD1 (5 bases). The germline V gene has CDR1 SEHNR and CDR2 FQNEAQ (reference sequence). The CDR3 runs 15 residues. The V end was cut by 1 base, the J end by 7 bases, with 11 bases between. CDR3 in DNA: TGTGCCAGCAGCTTAGTAAGGGACTACAATTCACCCCTCCACTTT. Its protein product is CASSLVRDYNSPLHF.

The rearrangement uses TRBV9 and TRBJ2-1, with D uncertain. The CDR3 has 15 residues. Trimming removed 0 bases at V and 1 base at J, with 8 bases between. CDR1 is SGDLS, CDR2 YYNGEE, per germline. Written as DNA, the CDR3 is TGTGCCAGCAGCGTAGGGGTCAGGTCCTACAATGAGCAGTTCTTC. Protein: CASSVGVRSYNEQFF.

A word on this clone: This sample also contains other DNA sequences that code for the same CDR3. This chain links TRBV6-5 with TRBJ1-2; D call uncertain. Germline CDR1 is MNHEY and CDR2 is SVGAGI. Trimming cost V 6 bases and J 8 bases, with 10 bases left between them. CDR3 length: 11 amino acids. This CDR3 reads CASREGGGYTF. Here the CDR3 DNA reads TGTGCCAGCAGGGAGGGCGGGGGCTACACCTTC.

The rearrangement links TRBV6-5 to TRBJ1-5; D unclear. The ends were cut back, 0 bases at V and 7 bases at J, with 13 bases in the middle. Germline loops: CDR1 MNHEY, CDR2 SVGAGI. This CDR3 has 15 residues. CDR3 coding DNA: TGTGCCAGCAGTTACTCGAACTATGGTGGGCAGCCCCAGCATTTT. Translation gives CASSYSNYGGQPQHF.

This clone appeared once. The V gene is TRBV2, the J gene TRBJ1-6; 7 bases are a match to TRBD1. V gave up 8 bases and J gave up 7 bases; unmatched junction bases: 8. Germline V gene lookup returns CDR1 SNHLY and CDR2 FYNNEI. This CDR3 region has 14 residues. CDR3 bases: TGTGCCAGCGGGGGACAGACAGGCAATTCACCCCTCCACTTT. Its translation is CASGGQTGNSPLHF. The whole variable domain, remainder taken from reference TRBV2 and TRBJ1-6, is EPEVTQTPSHQVTQMGQEVILRCVPISNHLYFYWYRQILGQKVEFLVSFYNNEISEKSEIFDDQFSVERPDGSNFTLKIRSTKLEDSAMYFCASGGQTGNSPLHFGNGTRLTVT.

Only one count was recorded for this clone. The DNA for the CDR3 is TGTGCCAGCAGTCCGGGGGGCTACGAGCAGTACTTC. It encodes CASSPGGYEQYF. The genes are TRBV6-6 and TRBJ2-7; 7 bases fit TRBD2. The V gene end was trimmed by 5 bases and the J gene end by 3 bases; junction bases not matched to a gene: 1. Germline V lookup: CDR1 MNHNY, CDR2 SVGAGI (reference sequence). The length of the CDR3 is 12 residues.

The chain joins TRBV7-2 to TRBJ2-7, with 8 bases aligning to TRBD2. With V trimmed by 1 base and J by 6 bases, 5 bases remained unmatched. Per the germline V gene, CDR1 is SGHTA and CDR2 is FQGNSA. This CDR3 contains 14 residues. CDR3 bases: TGTGCCAGCAGCTTAGGAGCGGGAGTACGCGAGCAGTACTTC. The encoded protein is CASSLGAGVREQYF.

CDR3 nucleotide sequence: TGTGCCAGCAGCTTGCGCGTCCATGAGCAGTTCTTC. Translated, it gives CASSLRVHEQFF. The rearrangement joins TRBV7-9 to TRBJ2-1; D gene uncertain. Trimming shortened V by 3 bases and J by 8 bases, and 8 bases separated the two germline ends. This CDR3 comprises 12 residues. Germline CDR1 reads SEHNR; CDR2 reads FQNEAQ (reference sequence).

The chain carries TRBV5-5 and TRBJ2-7, with 8 bases lining up with TRBD2. Germline trimming cut 4 bases from V and 6 bases from J; bases unmatched to any gene: 6. CDR1 and CDR2 from the germline V gene are SGHKS and YYEKEE (reference sequence). The CDR3 has 13 amino acids. The CDR3 nucleotides are TGTGCCAGCAGCAACGGGGGGGCTCTCGAGCAGTACTTC. Its translation is CASSNGGALEQYF.

V is TRBV12-1 and J is TRBJ2-7. TRBV12-1 is termed a pseudogene. The CDR3 sequence is 15 residues long. CDR3 in amino acids: CASSFGGLGIDEQYF. The CDR3 bases are TGTGCCAGCAGCTTTGGGGGGTTGGGTATCGACGAGCAGTACTTC.

The chain couples TRBV30 to TRBJ2-2; D is uncertain. This CDR3 comprises 12 residues. In germline, CDR1 is GTSNPN, CDR2 SVGIG (reference sequence). CDR3 sequence (DNA): TGTGCAGGGCGCGTCTGGTTCGGGGAGCTGTTTTTT. Protein sequence: CAGRVWFGELFF.

This chain links TRBV27 with TRBJ2-7; D not resolved. Germline CDR1 reads MNHEY; CDR2 reads SMNVEV (reference sequence). V was trimmed by 1 base and J by 7 bases, leaving 11 bases between them. This CDR3 has 13 residues. The CDR3 reads CASSLFNGWEQYF. The CDR3 nucleotides are TGTGCCAGCAGTTTATTCAACGGGTGGGAGCAGTACTTC.

This chain connects TRBV7-2 to TRBJ2-5; 11 nucleotides align to TRBD1. Germline V lookup: CDR1 SGHTA, CDR2 FQGNSA. The CDR3 contains 16 residues. Unmatched junction bases numbered 7, after V lost 2 bases and J lost 5 bases. DNA of the CDR3: TGTGCCAGCAGCTTATCGGGACAGGGGGTTCGGGAGACCCAGTACTTC. It yields the protein CASSLSGQGVRETQYF.

The rearrangement uses TRBV19 and TRBJ1-5; a possible D gene is TRBD1 (6 bases). The germline V gene encodes CDR1 LNHDA and CDR2 SQIVND (reference sequence). Trimming removed 4 bases from V and 6 bases from J, with 22 bases in between. This CDR3 has 17 amino acids. The CDR3 loop reads CASSTPPWGANRQPQHF. CDR3 nucleotide sequence: TGTGCCAGTAGTACCCCTCCGTGGGGGGCGAATCGTCAGCCCCAGCATTTT.

The V and J genes are TRBV19 and TRBJ2-7; TRBD1 matches at 8 bases. Per germline, CDR1 LNHDA and CDR2 SQIVND (reference sequence). V shed 2 bases, J shed 0 bases, and the junction held 12 bases outside the gene matches. The CDR3 extends over 18 amino acids. As DNA, the CDR3 is TGTGCCAGTAGTATATCGGCTTCCGGGACAGGTCGCTCCTACGAGCAGTACTTC. Protein sequence: CASSISASGTGRSYEQYF.

The chain has TRBV5-1 and TRBJ2-7; TRBD1 agrees at 7 bases. Germline assignment: CDR1 SGHRS and CDR2 YFSETQ. The CDR3 sequence is 14 residues long. Trimming took 4 bases from V and 2 from J; bases not matched to a gene: 6. The CDR3 region has the DNA TGCGCCAGCAGCGACCGGACAGGACCCTACGAGCAGTACTTC. It is translated as CASSDRTGPYEQYF.